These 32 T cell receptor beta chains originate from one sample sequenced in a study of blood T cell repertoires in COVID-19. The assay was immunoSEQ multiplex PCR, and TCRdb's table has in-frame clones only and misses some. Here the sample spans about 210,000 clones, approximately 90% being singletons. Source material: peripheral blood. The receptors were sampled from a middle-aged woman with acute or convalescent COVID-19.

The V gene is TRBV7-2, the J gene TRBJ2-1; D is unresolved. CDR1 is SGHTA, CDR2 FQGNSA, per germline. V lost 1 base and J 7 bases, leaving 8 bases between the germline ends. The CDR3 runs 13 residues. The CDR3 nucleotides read TGTGCCAGCAGCTTAGTCGGTACGAATGAGCAGTTCTTC. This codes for CASSLVGTNEQFF.

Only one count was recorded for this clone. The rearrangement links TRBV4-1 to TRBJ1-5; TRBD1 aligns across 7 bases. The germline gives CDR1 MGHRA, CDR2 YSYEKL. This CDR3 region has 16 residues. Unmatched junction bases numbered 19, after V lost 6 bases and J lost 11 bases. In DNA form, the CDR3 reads TGCGCCAGCAGTCGTCAAATATACAGCCCTCAGGGGGCCCAGCATTTT. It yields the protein CASSRQIYSPQGAQHF.

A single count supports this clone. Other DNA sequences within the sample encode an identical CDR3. The CDR3 reads CASSLGQSNQPQHF. CDR3 in DNA: TGTGCCAGCAGCCTGGGACAGTCCAATCAGCCCCAGCATTTT. This chain links TRBV7-9 with TRBJ1-5, with TRBD1 matching 7 bases. The V segment lost 5 bases and the J segment 3 bases; nucleotides outside the gene matches: 4. Germline V gives CDR1 SEHNR, CDR2 FQNEAQ (reference sequence). This CDR3 comprises 14 residues.

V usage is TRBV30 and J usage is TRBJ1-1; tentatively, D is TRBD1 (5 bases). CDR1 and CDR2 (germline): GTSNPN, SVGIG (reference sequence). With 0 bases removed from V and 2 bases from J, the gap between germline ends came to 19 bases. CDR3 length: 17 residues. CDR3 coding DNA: TGTGCCTGGAGTGTACCAGGGTGGCGCAGGCCAAACACTGAAGCTTTCTTT. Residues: CAWSVPGWRRPNTEAFF.

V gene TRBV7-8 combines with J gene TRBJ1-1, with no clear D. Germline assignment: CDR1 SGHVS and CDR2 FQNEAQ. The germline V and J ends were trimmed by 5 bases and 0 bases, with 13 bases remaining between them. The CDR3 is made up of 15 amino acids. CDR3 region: CASSPRAGMNTEAFF. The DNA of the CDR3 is TGTGCCAGCAGCCCCCGAGCGGGGATGAACACTGAAGCTTTCTTT.

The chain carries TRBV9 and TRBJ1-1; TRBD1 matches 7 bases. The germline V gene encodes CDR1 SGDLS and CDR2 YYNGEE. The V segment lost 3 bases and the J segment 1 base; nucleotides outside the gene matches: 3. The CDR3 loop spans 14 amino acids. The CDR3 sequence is CASSEGQTNTEAFF. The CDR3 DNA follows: TGTGCCAGCAGCGAGGGACAGACGAACACTGAAGCTTTCTTT.

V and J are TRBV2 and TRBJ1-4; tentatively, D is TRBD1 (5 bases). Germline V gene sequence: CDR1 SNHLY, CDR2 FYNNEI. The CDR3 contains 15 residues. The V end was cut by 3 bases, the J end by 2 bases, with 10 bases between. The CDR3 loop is CASSDRQLTNEKLFF. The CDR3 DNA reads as TGTGCCAGCAGTGATAGACAGCTTACTAATGAAAAACTGTTTTTT.

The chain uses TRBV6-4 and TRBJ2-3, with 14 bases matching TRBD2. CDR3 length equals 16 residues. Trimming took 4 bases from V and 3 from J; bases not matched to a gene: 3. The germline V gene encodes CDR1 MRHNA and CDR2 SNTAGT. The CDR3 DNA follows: TGTGCCAGCAGTGTGACTAGCGGGGGGGCGACAGATACGCAGTATTTT. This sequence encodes CASSVTSGGATDTQYF.

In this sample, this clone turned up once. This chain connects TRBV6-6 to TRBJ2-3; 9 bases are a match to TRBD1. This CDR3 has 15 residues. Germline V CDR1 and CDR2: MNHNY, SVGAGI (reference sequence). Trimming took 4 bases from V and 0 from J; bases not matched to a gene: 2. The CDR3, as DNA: TGTGCCAGCAGTTCGGGACAGGGTAGCACAGATACGCAGTATTTT. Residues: CASSSGQGSTDTQYF.

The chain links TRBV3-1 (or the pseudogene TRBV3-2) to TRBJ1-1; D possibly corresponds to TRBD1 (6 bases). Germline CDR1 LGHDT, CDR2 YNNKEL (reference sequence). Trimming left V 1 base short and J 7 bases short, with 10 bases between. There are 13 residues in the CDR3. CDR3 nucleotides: TGTGCCAGCAGCCAAGTGGGGGCTCTTGAAGCTTTCTTT. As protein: CASSQVGALEAFF.

CDR3 in amino acids: CASSVELANEKLFF. The CDR3 coding sequence is TGTGCCAGCAGCGTAGAACTGGCTAATGAAAAACTGTTTTTT. The chain couples TRBV7-8 to TRBJ1-4; D is unresolved. V gave up 5 bases and J gave up 3 bases, with 10 bases separating them. Germline assignment: CDR1 SGHVS and CDR2 FQNEAQ. The CDR3 covers 14 residues. The variable domain in full, completed from reference TRBV7-8 and TRBJ1-4, reads GAGVSQSPRYKVAKRGQDVALRCDPISGHVSLFWYQQALGQGPEFLTYFQNEAQLDKSGLPSDRFFAERPEGSVSTLKIQRTQQEDSAVYLCASSVELANEKLFFGSGTQLSVL.

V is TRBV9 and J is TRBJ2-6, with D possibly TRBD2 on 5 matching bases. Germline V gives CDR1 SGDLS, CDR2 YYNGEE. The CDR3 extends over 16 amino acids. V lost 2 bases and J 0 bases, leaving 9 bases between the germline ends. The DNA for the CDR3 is TGTGCCAGCAGCGTCCCACGGGACTCTGGGGCCAACGTCCTGACTTTC. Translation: CASSVPRDSGANVLTF.

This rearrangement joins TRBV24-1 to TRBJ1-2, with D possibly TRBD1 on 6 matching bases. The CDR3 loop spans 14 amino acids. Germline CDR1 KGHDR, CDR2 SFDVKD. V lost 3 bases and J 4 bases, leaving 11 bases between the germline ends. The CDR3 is CATSDDRFAYGYTF. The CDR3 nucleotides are TGTGCCACCAGTGATGACAGGTTCGCCTATGGCTACACCTTC.

The CDR3 nucleotides read TGCGCCAGCACGCCAGCGGGGGGTCAACAAAACATTCAGTACTTC. Translating it yields CASTPAGGQQNIQYF. This sequence joins TRBV5-1 and TRBJ2-4; 9 bases are shared with TRBD2. The CDR3 has 15 residues. The V segment lost 6 bases and the J segment 5 bases; nucleotides outside the gene matches: 9. Germline V lookup: CDR1 SGHRS, CDR2 YFSETQ.

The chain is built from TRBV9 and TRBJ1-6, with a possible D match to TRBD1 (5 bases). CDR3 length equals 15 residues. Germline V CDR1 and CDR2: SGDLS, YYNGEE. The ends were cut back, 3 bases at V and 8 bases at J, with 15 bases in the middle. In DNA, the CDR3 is TGTGCCAGCAGCGCCCCGGGGGGTCTGGATTCACCCCTCCACTTT. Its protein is CASSAPGGLDSPLHF.

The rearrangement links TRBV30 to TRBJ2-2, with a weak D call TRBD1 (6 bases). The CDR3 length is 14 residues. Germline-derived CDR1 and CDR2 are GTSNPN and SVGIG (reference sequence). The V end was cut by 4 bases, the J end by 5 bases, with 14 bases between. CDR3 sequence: CAWKGGIVTGELFF. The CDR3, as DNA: TGTGCCTGGAAAGGGGGTATAGTAACCGGGGAGCTGTTTTTT.

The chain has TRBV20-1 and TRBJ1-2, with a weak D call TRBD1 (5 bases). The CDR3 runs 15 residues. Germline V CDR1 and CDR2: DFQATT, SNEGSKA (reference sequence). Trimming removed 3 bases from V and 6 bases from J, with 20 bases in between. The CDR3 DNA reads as TGCAGTGCTAGTAAGACGAGGCAGGGATTTAATGGCTACACCTTC. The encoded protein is CSASKTRQGFNGYTF.

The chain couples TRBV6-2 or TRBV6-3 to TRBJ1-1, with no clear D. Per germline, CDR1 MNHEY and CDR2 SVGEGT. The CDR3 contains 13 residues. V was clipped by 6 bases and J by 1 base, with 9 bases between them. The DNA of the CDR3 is TGTGCCAGCAGCTCATTTTGGAACACTGAAGCTTTCTTT. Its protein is CASSSFWNTEAFF.

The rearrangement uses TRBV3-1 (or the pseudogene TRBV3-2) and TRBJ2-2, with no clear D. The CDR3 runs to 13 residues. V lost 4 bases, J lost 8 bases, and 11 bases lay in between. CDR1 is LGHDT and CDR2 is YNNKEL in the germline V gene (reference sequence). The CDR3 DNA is TGTGCCAGCAGCCCCCCCGGTAAAGGGGAGCTGTTTTTT. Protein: CASSPPGKGELFF.

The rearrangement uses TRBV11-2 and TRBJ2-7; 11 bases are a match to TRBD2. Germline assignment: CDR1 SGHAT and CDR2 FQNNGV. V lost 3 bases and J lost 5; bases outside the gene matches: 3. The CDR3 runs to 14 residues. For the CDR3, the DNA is TGTGCCAGCAGCTTTAGCGGGGGGGCACACGAGCAGTACGTC. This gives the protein CASSFSGGAHEQYV.

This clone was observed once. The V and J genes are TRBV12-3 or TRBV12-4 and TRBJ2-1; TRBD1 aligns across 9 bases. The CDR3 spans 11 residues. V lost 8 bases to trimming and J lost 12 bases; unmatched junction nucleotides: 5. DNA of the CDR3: TGTGCCAGCGGCCCGGGACAGGGGCAGTTCTTC. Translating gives CASGPGQGQFF.

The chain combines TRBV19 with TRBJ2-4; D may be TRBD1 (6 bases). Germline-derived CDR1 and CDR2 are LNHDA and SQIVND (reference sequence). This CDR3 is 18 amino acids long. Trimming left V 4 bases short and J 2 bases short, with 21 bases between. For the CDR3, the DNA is TGTGCCAGTAGTAGGGAAGATAACCGGGACACAACCAAAAACATTCAGTACTTC. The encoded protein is CASSREDNRDTTKNIQYF.

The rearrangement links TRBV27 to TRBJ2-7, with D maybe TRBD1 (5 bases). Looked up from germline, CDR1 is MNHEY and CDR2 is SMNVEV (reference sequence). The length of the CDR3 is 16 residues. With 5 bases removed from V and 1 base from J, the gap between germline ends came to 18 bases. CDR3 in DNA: TGTGCCAGCAGTGTCCCGCCGACAGCCGGATCCTACGAGCAGTACGTC. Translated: CASSVPPTAGSYEQYV.

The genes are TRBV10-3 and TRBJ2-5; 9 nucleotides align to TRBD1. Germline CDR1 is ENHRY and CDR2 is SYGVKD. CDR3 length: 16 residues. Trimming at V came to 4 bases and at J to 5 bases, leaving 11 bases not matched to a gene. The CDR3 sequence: CAISAVEQGAGETQYF. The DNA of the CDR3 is TGTGCCATCAGTGCCGTCGAACAGGGGGCAGGGGAGACCCAGTACTTC.

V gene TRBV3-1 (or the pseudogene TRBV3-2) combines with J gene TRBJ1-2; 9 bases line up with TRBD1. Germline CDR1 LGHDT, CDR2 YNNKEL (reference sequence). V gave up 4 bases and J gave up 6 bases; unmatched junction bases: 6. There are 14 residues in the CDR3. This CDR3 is CASSPGQGGDGYTF. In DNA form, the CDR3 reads TGTGCCAGCAGCCCGGGACAGGGAGGGGATGGCTACACCTTC.

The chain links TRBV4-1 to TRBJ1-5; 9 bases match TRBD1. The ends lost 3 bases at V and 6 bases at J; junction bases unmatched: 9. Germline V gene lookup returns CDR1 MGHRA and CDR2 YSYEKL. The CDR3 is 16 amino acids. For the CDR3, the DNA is TGCGCCAGCAGCCAGGGCGACAGGGGGGGAGGTCAGCCCCAGCATTTT. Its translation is CASSQGDRGGGQPQHF.

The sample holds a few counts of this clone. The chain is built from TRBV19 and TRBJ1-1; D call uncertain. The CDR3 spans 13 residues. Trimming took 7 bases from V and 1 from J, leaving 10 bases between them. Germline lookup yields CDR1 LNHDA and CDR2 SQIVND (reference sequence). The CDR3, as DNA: TGTGCCAGTAAGAACAGTAGGAACACTGAAGCTTTCTTT. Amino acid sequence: CASKNSRNTEAFF.

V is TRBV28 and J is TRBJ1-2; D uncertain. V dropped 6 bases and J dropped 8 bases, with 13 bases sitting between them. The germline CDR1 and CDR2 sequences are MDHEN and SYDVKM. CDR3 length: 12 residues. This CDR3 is CASSFITRGYTF. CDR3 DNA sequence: TGTGCCAGCAGCTTCATTACGCGGGGCTACACCTTC.

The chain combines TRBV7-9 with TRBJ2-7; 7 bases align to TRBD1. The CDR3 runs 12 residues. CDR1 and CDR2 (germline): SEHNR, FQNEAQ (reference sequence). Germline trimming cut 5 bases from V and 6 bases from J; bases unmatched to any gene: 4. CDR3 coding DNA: TGTGCCAGCAGCCAGAGGGACAGCGAGCAGTACGTC. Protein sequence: CASSQRDSEQYV.

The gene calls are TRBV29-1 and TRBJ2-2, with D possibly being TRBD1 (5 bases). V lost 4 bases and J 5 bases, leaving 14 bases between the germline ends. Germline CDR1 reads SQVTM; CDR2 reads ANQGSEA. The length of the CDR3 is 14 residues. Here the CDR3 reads CSVAQQAETGELFF. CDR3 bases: TGCAGCGTTGCTCAACAGGCTGAAACCGGGGAGCTGTTTTTT.

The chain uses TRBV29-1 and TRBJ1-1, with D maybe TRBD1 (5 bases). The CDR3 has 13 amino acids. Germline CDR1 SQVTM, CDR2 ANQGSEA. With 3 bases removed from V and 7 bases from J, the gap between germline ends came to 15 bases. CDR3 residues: CSVDPGEGIEAFF. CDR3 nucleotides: TGCAGCGTTGATCCCGGGGAGGGGATTGAAGCTTTCTTT.

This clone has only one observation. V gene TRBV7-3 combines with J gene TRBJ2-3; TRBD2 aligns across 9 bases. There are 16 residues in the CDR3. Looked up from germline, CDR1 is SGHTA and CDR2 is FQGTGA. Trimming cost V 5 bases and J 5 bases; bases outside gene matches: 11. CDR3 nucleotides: TGTGCCAGCAGCCTCGGGCCGACTAGCGGCCAAGATACGCAGTATTTT. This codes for CASSLGPTSGQDTQYF. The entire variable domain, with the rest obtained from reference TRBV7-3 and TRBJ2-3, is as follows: GAGVSQTPSNKVTEKGKYVELRCDPISGHTALYWYRQSLGQGPEFLIYFQGTGAADDSGLPNDRFFAVRPEGSVSTLKIQRTERGDSAVYLCASSLGPTSGQDTQYFGPGTRLTVL.